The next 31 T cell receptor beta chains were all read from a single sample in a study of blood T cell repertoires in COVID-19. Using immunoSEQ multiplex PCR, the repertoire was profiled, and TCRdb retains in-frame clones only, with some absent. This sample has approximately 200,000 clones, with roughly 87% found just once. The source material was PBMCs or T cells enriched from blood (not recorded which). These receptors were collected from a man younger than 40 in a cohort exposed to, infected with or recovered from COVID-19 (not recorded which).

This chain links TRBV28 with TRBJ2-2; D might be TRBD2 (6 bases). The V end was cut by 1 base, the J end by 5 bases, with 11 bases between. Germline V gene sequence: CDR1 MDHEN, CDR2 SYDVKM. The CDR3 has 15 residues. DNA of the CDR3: TGTGCCAGCAGTTTATACCGGGAGTGGACCGGGGAGCTGTTTTTT. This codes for CASSLYREWTGELFF.

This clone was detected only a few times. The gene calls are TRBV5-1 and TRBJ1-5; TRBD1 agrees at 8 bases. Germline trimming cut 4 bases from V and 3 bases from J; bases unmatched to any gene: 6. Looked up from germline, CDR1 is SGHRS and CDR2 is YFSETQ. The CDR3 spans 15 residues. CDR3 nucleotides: TGCGCCAGCAGCCAGACAGGGGACAACAATCAGCCCCAGCATTTT. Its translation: CASSQTGDNNQPQHF.

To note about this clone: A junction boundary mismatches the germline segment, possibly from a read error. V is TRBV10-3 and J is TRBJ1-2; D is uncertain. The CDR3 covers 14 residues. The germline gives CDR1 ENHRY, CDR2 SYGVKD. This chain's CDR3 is CAISESPRSYGYTF. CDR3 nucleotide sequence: TGTGCCATCAGCGAGTCCCCCAGAAGCTATGGCTACACCTTC.

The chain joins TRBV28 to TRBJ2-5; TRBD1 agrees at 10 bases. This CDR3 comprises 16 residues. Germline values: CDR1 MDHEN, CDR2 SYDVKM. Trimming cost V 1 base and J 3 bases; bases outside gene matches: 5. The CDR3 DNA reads TGTGCCAGCAGTTTATCGGGACAGGGGTGGGAAGAGACCCAGTACTTC. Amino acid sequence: CASSLSGQGWEETQYF.

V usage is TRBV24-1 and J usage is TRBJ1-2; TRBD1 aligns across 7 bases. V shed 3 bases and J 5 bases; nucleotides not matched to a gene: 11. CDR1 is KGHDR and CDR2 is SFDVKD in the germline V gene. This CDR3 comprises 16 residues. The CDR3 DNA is TGTGCCACCAGTGATAAACGGGACAGCTTTTATTATGGCTACACCTTC. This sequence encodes CATSDKRDSFYYGYTF.

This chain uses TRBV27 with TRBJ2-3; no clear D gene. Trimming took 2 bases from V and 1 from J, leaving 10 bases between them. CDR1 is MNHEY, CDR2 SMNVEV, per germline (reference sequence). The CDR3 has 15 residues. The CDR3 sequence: CASSLQLLGTDTQYF. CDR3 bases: TGTGCCAGCAGTTTACAACTTCTTGGCACAGATACGCAGTATTTT.

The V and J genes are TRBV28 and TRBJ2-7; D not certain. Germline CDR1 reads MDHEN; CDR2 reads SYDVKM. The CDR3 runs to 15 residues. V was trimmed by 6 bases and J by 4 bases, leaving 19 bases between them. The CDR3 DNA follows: TGTGCCAGCAGCTACCCAGCCCTGGGCCCTTACGAGCAGTACTTC. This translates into CASSYPALGPYEQYF.

The CDR3 coding sequence is TGTGCCAGCAGCCCCCGCCGGGGGCCCCAGCATTTT. This gives the protein CASSPRRGPQHF. V gene TRBV7-9 combines with J gene TRBJ1-5; D is unclear. Germline V CDR1 and CDR2: SEHNR, FQNEAQ (reference sequence). Trimming pared 5 bases from V and 9 bases from J, leaving 11 bases between. This CDR3 is built from 12 residues.

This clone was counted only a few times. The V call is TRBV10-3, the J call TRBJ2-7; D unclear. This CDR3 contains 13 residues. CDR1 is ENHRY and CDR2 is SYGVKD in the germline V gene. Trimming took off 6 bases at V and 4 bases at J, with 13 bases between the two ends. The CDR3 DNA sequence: TGTGCCATCAGCAACGATCTCCGGTACGAGCAGTACTTC. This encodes CAISNDLRYEQYF.

CDR3 in DNA: TGCGCCAGCAGCTTGGTCGGGGAATCCTACAATGAGCAGTTCTTC. It encodes CASSLVGESYNEQFF. The gene calls are TRBV5-1 and TRBJ2-1; tentatively, D is TRBD2 (5 bases). CDR1 is SGHRS and CDR2 is YFSETQ in the germline V gene. The length of the CDR3 is 15 residues. The V end was cut by 0 bases, the J end by 1 base, with 8 bases between.

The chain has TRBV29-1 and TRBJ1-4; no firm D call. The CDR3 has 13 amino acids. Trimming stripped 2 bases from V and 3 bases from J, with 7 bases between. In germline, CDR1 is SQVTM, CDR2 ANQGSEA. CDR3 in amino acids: CSVERGPNEKLFF. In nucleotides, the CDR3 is TGCAGCGTTGAACGGGGTCCTAATGAAAAACTGTTTTTT.

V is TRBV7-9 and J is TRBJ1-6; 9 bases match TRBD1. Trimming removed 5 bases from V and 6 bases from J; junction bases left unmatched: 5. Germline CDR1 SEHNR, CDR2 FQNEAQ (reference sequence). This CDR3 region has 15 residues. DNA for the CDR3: TGTGCCAGCAGCCTCCGGGACAGGGCTAATTCACCCCTCCACTTT. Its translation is CASSLRDRANSPLHF.

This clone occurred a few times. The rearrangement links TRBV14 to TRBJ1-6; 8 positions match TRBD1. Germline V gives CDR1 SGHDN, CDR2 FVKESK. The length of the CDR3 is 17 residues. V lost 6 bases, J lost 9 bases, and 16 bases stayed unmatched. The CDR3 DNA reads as TGTGCCAGCAGAACGTCAGGGGGCGCGTCGATTGTTTCACCCCTCCACTTT. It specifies CASRTSGGASIVSPLHF.

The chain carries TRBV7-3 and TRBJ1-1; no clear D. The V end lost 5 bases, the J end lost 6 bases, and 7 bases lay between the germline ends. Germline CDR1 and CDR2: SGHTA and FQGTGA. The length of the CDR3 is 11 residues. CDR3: CASSNGAEAFF. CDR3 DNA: TGTGCCAGCAGCAACGGGGCTGAAGCTTTCTTT. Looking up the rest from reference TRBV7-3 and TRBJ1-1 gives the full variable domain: GAGVSQTPSNKVTEKGKYVELRCDPISGHTALYWYRQSLGQGPEFLIYFQGTGAADDSGLPNDRFFAVRPEGSVSTLKIQRTERGDSAVYLCASSNGAEAFFGQGTRLTVV.

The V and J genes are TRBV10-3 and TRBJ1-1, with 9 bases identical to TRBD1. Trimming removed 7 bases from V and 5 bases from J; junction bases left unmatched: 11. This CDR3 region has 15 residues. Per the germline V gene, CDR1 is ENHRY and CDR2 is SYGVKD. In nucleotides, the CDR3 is TGTGCCATCACGGGGACAGGGACAAAGAGGACTGAAGCTTTCTTT. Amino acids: CAITGTGTKRTEAFF.

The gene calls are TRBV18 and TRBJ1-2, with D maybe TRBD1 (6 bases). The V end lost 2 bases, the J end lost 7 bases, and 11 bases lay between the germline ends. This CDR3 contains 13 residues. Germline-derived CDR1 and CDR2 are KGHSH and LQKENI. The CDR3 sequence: CASSPEGDGGYTF. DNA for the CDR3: TGTGCCAGCTCACCAGAGGGGGATGGTGGCTACACCTTC.

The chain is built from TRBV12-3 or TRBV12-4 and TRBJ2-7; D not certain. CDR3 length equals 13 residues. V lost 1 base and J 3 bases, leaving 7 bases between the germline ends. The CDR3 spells CASSLGYSYEQYF. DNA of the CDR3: TGTGCCAGCAGTTTAGGGTACAGCTACGAGCAGTACTTC.

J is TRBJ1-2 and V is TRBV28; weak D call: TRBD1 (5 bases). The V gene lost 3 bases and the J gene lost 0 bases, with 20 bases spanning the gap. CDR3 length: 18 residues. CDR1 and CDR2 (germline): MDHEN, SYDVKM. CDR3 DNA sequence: TGTGCCAGCAGTTTCCCAGGGATGGGTAAAACTTCTAACTATGGCTACACCTTC. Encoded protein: CASSFPGMGKTSNYGYTF.

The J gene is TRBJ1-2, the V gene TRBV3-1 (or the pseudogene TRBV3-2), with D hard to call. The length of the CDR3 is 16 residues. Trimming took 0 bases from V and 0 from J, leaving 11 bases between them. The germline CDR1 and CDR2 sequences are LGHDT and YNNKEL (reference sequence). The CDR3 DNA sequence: TGTGCCAGCAGCCAAGATCTCGCGGCAACTAACTATGGCTACACCTTC. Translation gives CASSQDLAATNYGYTF.

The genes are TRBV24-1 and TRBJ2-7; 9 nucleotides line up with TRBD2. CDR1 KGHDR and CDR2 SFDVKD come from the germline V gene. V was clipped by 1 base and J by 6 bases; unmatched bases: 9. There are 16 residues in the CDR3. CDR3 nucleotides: TGTGCCACCAGTGATTTTGGGCTAGCGGGATGGCGCGAGCAGTACTTC. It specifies CATSDFGLAGWREQYF.

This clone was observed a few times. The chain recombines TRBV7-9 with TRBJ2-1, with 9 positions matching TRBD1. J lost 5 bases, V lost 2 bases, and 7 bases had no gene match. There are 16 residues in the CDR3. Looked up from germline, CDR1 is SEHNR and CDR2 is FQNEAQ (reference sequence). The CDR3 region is CASSLTGQGINNEQFF. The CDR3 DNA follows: TGTGCCAGCAGCTTAACGGGACAGGGCATCAACAATGAGCAGTTCTTC.

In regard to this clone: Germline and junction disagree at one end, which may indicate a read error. CDR3 in DNA: TGTGCTAGCAGCCCCACAGGGGTGAATTATGGCTACACCTTC. Protein sequence: CASSPTGVNYGYTF. The chain combines TRBV7-7 with TRBJ1-2, with TRBD1 matching 7 bases. CDR1 is SSHAT, CDR2 FNYEAQ, per germline (reference sequence). The CDR3 contains 14 residues.

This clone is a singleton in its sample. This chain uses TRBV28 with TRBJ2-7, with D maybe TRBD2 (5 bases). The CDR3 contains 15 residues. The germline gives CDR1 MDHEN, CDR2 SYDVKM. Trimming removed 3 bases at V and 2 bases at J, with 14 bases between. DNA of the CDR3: TGTGCCAGCAGTTTCGCGGGTGAACAAGCCTACGAGCAGTACTTC. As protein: CASSFAGEQAYEQYF.

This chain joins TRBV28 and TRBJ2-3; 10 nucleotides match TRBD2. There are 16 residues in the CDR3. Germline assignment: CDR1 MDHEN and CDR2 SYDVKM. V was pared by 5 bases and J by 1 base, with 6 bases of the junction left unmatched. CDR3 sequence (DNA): TGTGCCAGCAGTCCATGGACTAGCGGAGGCACAGATACGCAGTATTTT. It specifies CASSPWTSGGTDTQYF.

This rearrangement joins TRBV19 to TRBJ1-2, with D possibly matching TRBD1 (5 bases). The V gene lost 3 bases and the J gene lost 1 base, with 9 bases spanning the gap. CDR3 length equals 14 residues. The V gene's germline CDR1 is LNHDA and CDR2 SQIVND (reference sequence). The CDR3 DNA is TGTGCCAGTAGTATTCCGGGGGGTAACTATGGCTACACCTTC. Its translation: CASSIPGGNYGYTF.

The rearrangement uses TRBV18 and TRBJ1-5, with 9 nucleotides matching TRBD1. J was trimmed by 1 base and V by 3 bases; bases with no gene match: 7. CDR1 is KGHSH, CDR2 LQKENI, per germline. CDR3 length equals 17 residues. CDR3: CASSPNRGRESNQPQHF. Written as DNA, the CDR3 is TGTGCCAGCTCACCCAACAGGGGGCGCGAAAGCAATCAGCCCCAGCATTTT.

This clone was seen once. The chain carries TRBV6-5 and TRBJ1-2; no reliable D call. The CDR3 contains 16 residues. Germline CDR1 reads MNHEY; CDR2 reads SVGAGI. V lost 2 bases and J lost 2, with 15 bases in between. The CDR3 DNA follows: TGTGCCAGCAGTTACAATCCCGGCCGCGGAAACTATGGCTACACCTTC. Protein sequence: CASSYNPGRGNYGYTF.

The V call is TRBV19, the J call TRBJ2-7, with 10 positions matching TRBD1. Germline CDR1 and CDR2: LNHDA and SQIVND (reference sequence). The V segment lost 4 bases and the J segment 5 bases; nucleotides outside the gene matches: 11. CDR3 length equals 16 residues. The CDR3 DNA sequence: TGTGCCAGTAGTAGGGGGACAGGGGCTTTATATGACGAGCAGTACTTC. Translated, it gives CASSRGTGALYDEQYF.

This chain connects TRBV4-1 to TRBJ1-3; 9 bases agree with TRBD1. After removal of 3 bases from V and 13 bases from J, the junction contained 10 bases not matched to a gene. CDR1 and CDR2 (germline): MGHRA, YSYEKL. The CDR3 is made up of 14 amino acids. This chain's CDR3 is CASSQGGQGVGIYF. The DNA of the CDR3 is TGCGCCAGCAGCCAGGGGGGACAGGGTGTTGGGATATATTTT.

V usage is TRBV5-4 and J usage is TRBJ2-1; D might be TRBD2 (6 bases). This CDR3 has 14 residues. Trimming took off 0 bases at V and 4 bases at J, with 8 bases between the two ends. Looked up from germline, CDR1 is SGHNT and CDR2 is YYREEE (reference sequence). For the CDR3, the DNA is TGTGCCAGCAGCTTGGCCAGCGGGTACAATGAGCAGTTCTTC. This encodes CASSLASGYNEQFF.

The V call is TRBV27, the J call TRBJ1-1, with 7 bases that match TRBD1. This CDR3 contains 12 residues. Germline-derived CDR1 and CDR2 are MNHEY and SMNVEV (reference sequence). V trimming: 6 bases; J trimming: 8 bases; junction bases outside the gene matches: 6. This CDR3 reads CASSAHRGEAFF. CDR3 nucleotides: TGTGCCAGCAGCGCACACAGGGGAGAAGCTTTCTTT.